The following is a T cell receptor beta chain sequence with its context. V was shortened by 5 bases and J by 5 bases, with 19 bases between the two germline ends. The germline V gene has CDR1 SGHAT and CDR2 FQNNGV. CDR3 size: 15 residues. Use of 60 Vbeta and 13 Jbeta primers characterized the PCR. The method was immunoSEQ multiplex PCR; TCRdb's version includes in-frame clones alone and lacks a portion of them. The table lists about 40,000 clones. This sample was included in a study of cytomegalovirus exposure and HLA in healthy donors. Whole-study context: Within an early data release were tens of millions of unique TCRs drawn from HLA-typed donors.

The TCR sequence derives from a woman younger than 45 in good health and CMV-seronegative. Sequencing was carried out using PBMCs. The chain joins TRBV11-2 to TRBJ2-7; D possibly corresponds to TRBD1 (6 bases). This CDR3 reads CASSGLRDKRDEQYF. The CDR3 nucleotides read TGTGCCAGCAGCGGACTCCGGGACAAGAGGGACGAGCAGTACTTC.